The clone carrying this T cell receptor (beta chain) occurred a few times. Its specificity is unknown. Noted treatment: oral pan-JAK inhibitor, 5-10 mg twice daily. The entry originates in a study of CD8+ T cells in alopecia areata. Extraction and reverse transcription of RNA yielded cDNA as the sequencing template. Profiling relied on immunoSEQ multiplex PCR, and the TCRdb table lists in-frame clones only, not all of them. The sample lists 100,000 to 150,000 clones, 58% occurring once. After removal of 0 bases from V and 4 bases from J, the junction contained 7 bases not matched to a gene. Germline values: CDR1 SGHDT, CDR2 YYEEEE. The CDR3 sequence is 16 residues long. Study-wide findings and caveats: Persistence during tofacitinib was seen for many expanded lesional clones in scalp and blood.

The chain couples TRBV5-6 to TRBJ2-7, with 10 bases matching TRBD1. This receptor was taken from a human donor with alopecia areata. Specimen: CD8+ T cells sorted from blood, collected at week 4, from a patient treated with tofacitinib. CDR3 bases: TGTGCCAGCAGCTTGGCAGTCGGGACAGGGGCTTACGAGCAGTACTTC. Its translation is CASSLAVGTGAYEQYF. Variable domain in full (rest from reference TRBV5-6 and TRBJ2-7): DAGVTQSPTHLIKTRGQQVTLRCSPKSGHDTVSWYQQALGQGPQFIFQYYEEEERQRGNFPDRFSGHQFPNYSSELNVNALLLGDSALYLCASSLAVGTGAYEQYFGPGTRLTVT.